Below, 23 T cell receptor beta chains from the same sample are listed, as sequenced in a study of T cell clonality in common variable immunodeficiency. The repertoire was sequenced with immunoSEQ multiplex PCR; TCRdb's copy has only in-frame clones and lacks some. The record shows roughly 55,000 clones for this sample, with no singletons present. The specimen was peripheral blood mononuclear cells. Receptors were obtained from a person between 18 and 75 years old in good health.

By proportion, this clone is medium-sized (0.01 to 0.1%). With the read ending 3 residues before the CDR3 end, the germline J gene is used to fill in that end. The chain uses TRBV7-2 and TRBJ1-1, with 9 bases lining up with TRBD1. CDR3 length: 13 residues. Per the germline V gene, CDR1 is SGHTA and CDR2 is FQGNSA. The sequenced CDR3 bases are TGTGCCAGCAGCTTAGCGGGGGACAGGGAC. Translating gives CASSLAGDRD. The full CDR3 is CASSLAGDRDAFF.

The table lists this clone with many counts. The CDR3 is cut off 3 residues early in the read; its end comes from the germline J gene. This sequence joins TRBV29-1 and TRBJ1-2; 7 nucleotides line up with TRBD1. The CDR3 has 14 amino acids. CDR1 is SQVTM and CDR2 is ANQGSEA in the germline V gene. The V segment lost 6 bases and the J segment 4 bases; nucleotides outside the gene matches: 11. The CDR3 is CSVRSGGLAYGYTF. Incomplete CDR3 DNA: TGCAGCGTCAGATCAGGGGGGCTGGCCTATGGC. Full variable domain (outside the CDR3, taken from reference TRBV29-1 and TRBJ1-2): SAVISQKPSRDICQRGTSLTIQCQVDSQVTMMFWYRQQPGQSLTLIATANQGSEATYESGFVIDKFPISRPNLTFSTLTVSNMSPEDSSIYLCSVRSGGLAYGYTFGSGTRLTVV.

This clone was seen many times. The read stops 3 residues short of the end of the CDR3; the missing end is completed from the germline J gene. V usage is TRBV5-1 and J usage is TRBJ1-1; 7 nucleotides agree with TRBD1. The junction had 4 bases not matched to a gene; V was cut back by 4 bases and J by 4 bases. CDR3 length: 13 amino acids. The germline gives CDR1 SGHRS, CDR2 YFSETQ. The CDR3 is CASSQDRSTEAFF. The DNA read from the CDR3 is TGCGCCAGCAGCCAGGACAGGAGCACTGAA.

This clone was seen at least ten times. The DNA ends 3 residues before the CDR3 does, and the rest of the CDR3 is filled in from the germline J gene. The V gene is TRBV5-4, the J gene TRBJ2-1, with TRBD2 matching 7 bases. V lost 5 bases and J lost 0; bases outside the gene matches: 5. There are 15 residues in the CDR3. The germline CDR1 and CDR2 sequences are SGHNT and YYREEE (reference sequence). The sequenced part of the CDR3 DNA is TGTGCCAGCAGGTACACTAGCGTCTCCTACAATGAG. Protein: CASRYTSVSYNE. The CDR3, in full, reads CASRYTSVSYNEQFF.

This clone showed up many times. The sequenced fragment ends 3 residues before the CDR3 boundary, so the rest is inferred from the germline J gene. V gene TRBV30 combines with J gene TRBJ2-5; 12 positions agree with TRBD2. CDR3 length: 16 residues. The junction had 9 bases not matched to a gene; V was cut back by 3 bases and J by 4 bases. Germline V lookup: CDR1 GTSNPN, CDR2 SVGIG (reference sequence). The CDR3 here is CAWRTGLAGSRETQYF. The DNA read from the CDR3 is TGTGCCTGGAGGACTGGACTAGCGGGATCACGAGAGACC.

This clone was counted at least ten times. The CDR3 sequence: CASRQTGVYGYTF. The sequenced CDR3 bases are TGCGCCAGCCGCCAGACAGGGGTCTATGGC. The rearrangement joins TRBV5-1 to TRBJ1-2, with TRBD1 matching over 8 bases. With the read ending 3 residues before the CDR3 end, the germline J gene is used to fill in that end. Germline CDR1 is SGHRS and CDR2 is YFSETQ. CDR3 length equals 13 residues. J lost 4 bases, V lost 7 bases, and 6 bases had no gene match.

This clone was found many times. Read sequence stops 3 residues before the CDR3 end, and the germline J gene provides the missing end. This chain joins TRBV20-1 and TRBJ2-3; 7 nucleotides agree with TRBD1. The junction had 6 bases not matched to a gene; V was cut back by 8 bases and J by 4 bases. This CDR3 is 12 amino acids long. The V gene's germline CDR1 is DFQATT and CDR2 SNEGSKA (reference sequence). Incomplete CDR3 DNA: TGCAGTTCTATGCAGGGGGCAGATACG. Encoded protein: CSSMQGADT. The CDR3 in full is CSSMQGADTQYF.

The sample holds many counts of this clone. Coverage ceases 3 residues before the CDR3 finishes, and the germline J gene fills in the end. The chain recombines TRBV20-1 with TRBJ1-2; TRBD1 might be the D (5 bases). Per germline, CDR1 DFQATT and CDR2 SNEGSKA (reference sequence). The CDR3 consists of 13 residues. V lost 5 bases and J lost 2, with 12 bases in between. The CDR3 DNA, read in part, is TGCAGTGCTGGTCGGCGGGGGAACTATGGC. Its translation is CSAGRRGNYG. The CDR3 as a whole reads CSAGRRGNYGYTF.

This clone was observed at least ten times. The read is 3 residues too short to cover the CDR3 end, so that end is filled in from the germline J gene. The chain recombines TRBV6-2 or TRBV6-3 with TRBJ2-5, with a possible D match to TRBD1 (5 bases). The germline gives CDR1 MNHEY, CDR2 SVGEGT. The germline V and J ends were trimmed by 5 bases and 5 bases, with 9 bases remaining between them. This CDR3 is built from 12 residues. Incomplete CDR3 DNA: TGTGCCAGCAGTGGGGCCGGGGAGACC. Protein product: CASSGAGET. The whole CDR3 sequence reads CASSGAGETQYF.

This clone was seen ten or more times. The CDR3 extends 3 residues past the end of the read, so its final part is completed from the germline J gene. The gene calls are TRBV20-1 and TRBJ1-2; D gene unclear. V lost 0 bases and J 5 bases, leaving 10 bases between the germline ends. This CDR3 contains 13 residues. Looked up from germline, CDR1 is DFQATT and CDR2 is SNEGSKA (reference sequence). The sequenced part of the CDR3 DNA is TGCAGTGCTAGAGAGGCGTTCGGGTATGGC. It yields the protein CSAREAFGYG. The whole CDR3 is CSAREAFGYGYTF.

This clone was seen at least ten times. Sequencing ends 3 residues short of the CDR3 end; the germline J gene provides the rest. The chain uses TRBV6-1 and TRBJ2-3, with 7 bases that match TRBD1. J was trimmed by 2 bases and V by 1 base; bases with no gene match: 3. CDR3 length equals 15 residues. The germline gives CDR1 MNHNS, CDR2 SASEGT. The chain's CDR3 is CASSEGTGPTDTQYF. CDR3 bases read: TGTGCCAGCAGTGAAGGGACAGGTCCCACAGATACG.

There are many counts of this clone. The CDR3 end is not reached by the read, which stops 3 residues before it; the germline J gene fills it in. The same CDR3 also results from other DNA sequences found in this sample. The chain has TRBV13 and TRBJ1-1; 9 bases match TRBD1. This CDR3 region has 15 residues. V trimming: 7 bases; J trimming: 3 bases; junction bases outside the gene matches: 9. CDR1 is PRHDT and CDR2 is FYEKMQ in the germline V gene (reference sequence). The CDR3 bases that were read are TGTGCCAGCATCCACCCGGGACAGGGAGACACTGAA. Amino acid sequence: CASIHPGQGDTE. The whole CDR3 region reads CASIHPGQGDTEAFF.

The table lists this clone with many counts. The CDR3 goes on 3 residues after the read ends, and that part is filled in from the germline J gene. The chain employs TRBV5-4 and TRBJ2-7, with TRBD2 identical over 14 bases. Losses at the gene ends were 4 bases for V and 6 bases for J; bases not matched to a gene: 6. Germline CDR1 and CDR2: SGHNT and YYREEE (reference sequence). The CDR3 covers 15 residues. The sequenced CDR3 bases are TGTGCCAGCAGCCCGGGACTAGCGGGAGAGGGCGAG. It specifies CASSPGLAGEGE. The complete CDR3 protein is CASSPGLAGEGEQYF.

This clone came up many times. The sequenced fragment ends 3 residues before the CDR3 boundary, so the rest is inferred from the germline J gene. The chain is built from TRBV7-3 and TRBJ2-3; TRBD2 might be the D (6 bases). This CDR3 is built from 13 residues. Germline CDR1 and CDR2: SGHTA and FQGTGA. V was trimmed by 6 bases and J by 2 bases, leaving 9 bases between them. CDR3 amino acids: CASRAGNTDTQYF. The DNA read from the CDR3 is TGTGCCAGCAGGGCGGGAAACACAGATACG.

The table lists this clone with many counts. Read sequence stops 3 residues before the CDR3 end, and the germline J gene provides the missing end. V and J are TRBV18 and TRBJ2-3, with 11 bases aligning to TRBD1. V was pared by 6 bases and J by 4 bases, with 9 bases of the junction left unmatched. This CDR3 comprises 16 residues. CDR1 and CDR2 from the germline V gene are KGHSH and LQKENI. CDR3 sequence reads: CASSQGTGGSADTQYF. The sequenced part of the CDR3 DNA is TGTGCCAGCTCCCAAGGGACAGGGGGTTCCGCAGATACG.

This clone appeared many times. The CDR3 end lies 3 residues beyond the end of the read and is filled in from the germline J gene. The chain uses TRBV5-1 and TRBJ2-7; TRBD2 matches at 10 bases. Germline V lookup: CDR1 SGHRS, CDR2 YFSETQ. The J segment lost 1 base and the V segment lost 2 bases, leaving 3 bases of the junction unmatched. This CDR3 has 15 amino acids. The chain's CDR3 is CASSFLAGVSYEQYF. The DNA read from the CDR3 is TGCGCCAGCAGCTTCCTAGCGGGAGTATCCTACGAG.

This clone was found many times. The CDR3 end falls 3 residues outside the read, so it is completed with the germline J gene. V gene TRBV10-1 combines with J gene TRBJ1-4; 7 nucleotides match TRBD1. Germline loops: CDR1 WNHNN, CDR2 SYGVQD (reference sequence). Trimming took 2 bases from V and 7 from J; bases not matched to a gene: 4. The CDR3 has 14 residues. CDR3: CASSEEGASEKLFF. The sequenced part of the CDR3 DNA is TGCGCCAGCAGTGAGGAGGGGGCGAGTGAAAAA.

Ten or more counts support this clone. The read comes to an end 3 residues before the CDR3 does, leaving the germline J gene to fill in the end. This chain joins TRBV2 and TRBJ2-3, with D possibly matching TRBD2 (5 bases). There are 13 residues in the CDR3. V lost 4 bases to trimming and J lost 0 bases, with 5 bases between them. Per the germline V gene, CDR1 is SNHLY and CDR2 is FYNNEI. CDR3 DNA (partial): TGTGCCAGCAGTGGCGGGAGCACAGATACG. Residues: CASSGGSTDT. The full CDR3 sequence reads CASSGGSTDTQYF.

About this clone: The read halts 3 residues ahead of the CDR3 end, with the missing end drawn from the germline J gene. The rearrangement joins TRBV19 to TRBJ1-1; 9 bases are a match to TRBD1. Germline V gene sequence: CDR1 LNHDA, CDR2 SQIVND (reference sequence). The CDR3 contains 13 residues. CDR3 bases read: TGTGCCAGCCGGACAGGGGAGATAAGTAAA. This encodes CASRTGEISK. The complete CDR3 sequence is CASRTGEISKAFF.

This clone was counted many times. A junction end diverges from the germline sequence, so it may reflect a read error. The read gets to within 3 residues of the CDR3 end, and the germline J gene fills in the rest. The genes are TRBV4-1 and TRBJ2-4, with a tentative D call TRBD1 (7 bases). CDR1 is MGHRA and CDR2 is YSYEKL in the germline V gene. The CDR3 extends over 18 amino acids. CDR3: CASSQAEGATTAKNIQYF. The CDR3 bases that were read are TGCGCAAGCAGCCAAGCGGAGGGGGCAACTACCGCCAAAAACATT.

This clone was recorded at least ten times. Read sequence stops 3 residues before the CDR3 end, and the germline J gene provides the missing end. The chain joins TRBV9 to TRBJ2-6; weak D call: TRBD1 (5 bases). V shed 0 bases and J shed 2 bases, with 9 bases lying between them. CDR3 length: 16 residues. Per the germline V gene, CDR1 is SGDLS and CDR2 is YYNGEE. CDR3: CASSVGIGAGANVLTF. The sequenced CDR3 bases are TGTGCCAGCAGCGTAGGGATAGGGGCTGGGGCCAACGTC. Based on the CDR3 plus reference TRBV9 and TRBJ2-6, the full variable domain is DSGVTQTPKHLITATGQRVTLRCSPRSGDLSVYWYQQSLDQGLQFLIQYYNGEERAKGNILERFSAQQFPDLHSELNLSSLELGDSALYFCASSVGIGAGANVLTFGAGSRLTVL.

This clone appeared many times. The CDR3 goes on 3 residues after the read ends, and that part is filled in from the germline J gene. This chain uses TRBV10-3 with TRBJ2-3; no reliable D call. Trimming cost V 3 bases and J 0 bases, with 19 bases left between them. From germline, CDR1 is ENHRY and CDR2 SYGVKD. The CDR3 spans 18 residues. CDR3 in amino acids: CAISDPPPTVPSTDTQYF. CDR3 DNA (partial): TGTGCCATCAGTGACCCCCCCCCTACAGTACCTAGCACAGATACG.

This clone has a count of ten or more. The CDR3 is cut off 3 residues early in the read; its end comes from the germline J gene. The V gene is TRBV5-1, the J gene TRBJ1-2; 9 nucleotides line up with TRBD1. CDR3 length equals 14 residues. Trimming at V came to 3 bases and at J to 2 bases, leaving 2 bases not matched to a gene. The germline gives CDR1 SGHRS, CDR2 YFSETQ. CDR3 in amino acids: CASSSGTGNYGYTF. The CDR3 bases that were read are TGCGCCAGCAGCTCCGGGACAGGGAACTATGGC. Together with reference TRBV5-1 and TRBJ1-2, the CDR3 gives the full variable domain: KAGVTQTPRYLIKTRGQQVTLSCSPISGHRSVSWYQQTPGQGLQFLFEYFSETQRNKGNFPGRFSGRQFSNSRSEMNVSTLELGDSALYLCASSSGTGNYGYTFGSGTRLTVV.